The 31 T cell receptor beta chains in this list originate from one sample, sequenced in a study of spatial heterogeneity in lung cancer. Time point specified: sample taken at primary tumor resection. TCRdb ran MiXCR on the 5' RACE reads and lists one entry per CDR3 protein. The data hold more than 20,000 distinct CDR3 sequences, with approximately 5.8% observed a single time. The input for sequencing was PBMCs, taken at surgery. The receptor source for this set is a male donor with early-stage non-small cell lung cancer.

This clonotype was observed many times. The chain's CDR3 is CASSQDRRLAGRANTGELFF. Here the CDR3 DNA reads TGTGCCAGCAGCCAAGATCGAAGACTAGCGGGGCGCGCGAACACCGGGGAGCTGTTTTTT. V usage is TRBV4-2 and J usage is TRBJ2-2, with 11 nucleotides matching TRBD2. The CDR3 extends over 20 amino acids. CDR1 and CDR2 (germline): LGHNA, YNFKEQ. V was pared by 0 bases and J by 0 bases, with 9 bases of the junction left unmatched.

This clonotype was observed a single time. This chain joins TRBV20-1 and TRBJ2-7; possibly TRBD2 for D (5 bases). V shed 7 bases and J shed 7 bases, with 14 bases lying between them. The CDR3 loop spans 11 amino acids. Germline CDR1 DFQATT, CDR2 SNEGSKA (reference sequence). Here the CDR3 DNA reads TGCAGTGGAAGCGGTTCGGGTGAGCAGTACTTC. Its protein product is CSGSGSGEQYF.

This clonotype occurred many times. V usage is TRBV7-2 and J usage is TRBJ2-7; TRBD2 matches 9 bases. The CDR3 spans 15 residues. Germline V lookup: CDR1 SGHTA, CDR2 FQGNSA. With 4 bases clipped from V and 6 bases from J, the junction kept 10 bases outside the gene matches. The CDR3 nucleotides read TGTGCCAGCAGCTCCATTAGCGGGAGTGGGGTCGAGCAGTACTTC. It specifies CASSSISGSGVEQYF.

The genes are TRBV7-9 and TRBJ2-7; 7 bases agree with TRBD1. This CDR3 has 14 residues. Germline CDR1 and CDR2: SEHNR and FQNEAQ (reference sequence). Trimming at V came to 3 bases and at J to 0 bases, leaving 2 bases not matched to a gene. CDR3 in DNA: TGTGCCAGCAGCTTGACAGGGAACTCCTACGAGCAGTACTTC. Amino acids: CASSLTGNSYEQYF.

In this sample, this clonotype turned up many times. The rearrangement uses TRBV18 and TRBJ1-5, with D unresolved. V was pared by 1 base and J by 5 bases, with 6 bases between. CDR1 is KGHSH, CDR2 LQKENI, per germline. CDR3 length equals 13 residues. DNA for the CDR3: TGTGCCAGCTCACCACGGCAGGATCAGCCCCAGCATTTT. Amino acids: CASSPRQDQPQHF. Supplemented by reference TRBV18 and TRBJ1-5, the full variable domain reads NAGVMQNPRHLVRRRGQEARLRCSPMKGHSHVYWYRQLPEEGLKFMVYLQKENIIDESGMPKERFSAEFPKEGPSILRIQQVVRGDSAAYFCASSPRQDQPQHFGDGTRLSIL.

The sample holds many counts of this clonotype. V usage is TRBV28 and J usage is TRBJ2-7, with a possible D match to TRBD1 (5 bases). The CDR3 totals 14 residues. CDR1 is MDHEN, CDR2 SYDVKM, per germline. The germline V and J ends were trimmed by 3 bases and 2 bases, with 11 bases remaining between them. The CDR3 bases are TGTGCCAGCAGTTTGAAGGGGTTAACCTACGAGCAGTACTTC. This sequence encodes CASSLKGLTYEQYF. Drawing the rest from reference TRBV28 and TRBJ2-7, the complete variable domain is DVKVTQSSRYLVKRTGEKVFLECVQDMDHENMFWYRQDPGLGLRLIYFSYDVKMKEKGDIPEGYSVSREKKERFSLILESASTNQTSMYLCASSLKGLTYEQYFGPGTRLTVT.

This clonotype was seen at least ten times. The V and J genes are TRBV3-1 and TRBJ2-3, with unresolved D. V lost 0 bases and J 8 bases, leaving 9 bases between the germline ends. CDR3 length: 13 amino acids. The germline V gene encodes CDR1 LGHDT and CDR2 YNNKEL (reference sequence). CDR3 amino acids: CASSQDRRPTQYF. The CDR3 DNA follows: TGTGCCAGCAGCCAAGACCGTCGGCCTACGCAGTATTTT.

This clonotype has at least ten counts. V gene TRBV7-3 combines with J gene TRBJ2-4, with D unclear. V was clipped by 6 bases and J by 3 bases, with 12 bases between them. The CDR3 has 14 amino acids. Germline V lookup: CDR1 SGHTA, CDR2 FQGTGA. The CDR3 nucleotides are TGTGCCAGCAGTCCCGGATCAGTCAAAAACATTCAGTACTTC. Its protein is CASSPGSVKNIQYF.

Comments on this clonotype: A much bigger clone sits one base away, suggesting this may be a read error. This chain joins TRBV7-3 and TRBJ2-7; maybe TRBD1 (6 bases). Germline V gene lookup returns CDR1 SGHTA and CDR2 FQGTGA. This CDR3 contains 14 residues. The CDR3 sequence is CASSLIPGEHERYF. The CDR3 nucleotides are TGTGCCAGCAGCTTAATCCCAGGGGAGCACGAGCGGTACTTC.

Only a few counts were recorded for this clonotype. This chain links TRBV11-2 with TRBJ1-6; D perhaps matches TRBD1 (6 bases). Germline assignment: CDR1 SGHAT and CDR2 FQNNGV. The CDR3 length is 14 residues. The V end was cut by 4 bases, the J end by 9 bases, with 13 bases between. The CDR3 protein is CASSYSTGSSPLHF. CDR3 coding DNA: TGTGCCAGCAGCTATTCGACAGGTAGTTCACCCCTCCACTTT.

This clonotype appeared a few times. The junction departs from the called germline gene at one end, perhaps through a read error. This sequence joins TRBV18 and TRBJ2-5, with TRBD1 matching over 11 bases. The CDR3 sequence is 12 residues long. Germline CDR1 and CDR2: KGHSH and LQKENI. The CDR3 sequence: CASSAGQGANHF. CDR3 DNA sequence: TGTGCCAGCTCAGCCGGACAGGGGGCGAATCACTTC.

This clonotype was seen many times. The chain carries TRBV5-1 and TRBJ2-1; D ambiguous. The CDR3 contains 14 residues. Trimming took off 1 base at V and 6 bases at J, with 11 bases between the two ends. Germline lookup yields CDR1 SGHRS and CDR2 YFSETQ. CDR3 coding DNA: TGCGCCAGCAGCTTGATGCGGAACGGCAATGAGCAGTTCTTC. It specifies CASSLMRNGNEQFF.

This clonotype appeared a few times. The chain joins TRBV27 to TRBJ2-7; D uncertain. V lost 2 bases, J lost 6 bases, and 26 bases lay in between. This CDR3 region has 18 residues. Germline CDR1 is MNHEY and CDR2 is SMNVEV (reference sequence). The CDR3 is CASSLVAVAGDHRFEQYF. The CDR3 region has the DNA TGTGCCAGCAGTTTAGTGGCCGTGGCTGGGGATCACCGCTTCGAGCAGTACTTC.

This clonotype occurred many times. This sequence joins TRBV24-1 and TRBJ1-2; unclear D gene. Germline CDR1 and CDR2: KGHDR and SFDVKD. The CDR3 has 16 residues. With 4 bases removed from V and 0 bases from J, the gap between germline ends came to 14 bases. CDR3 sequence (DNA): TGTGCCACCAGTGACGCCGGTGACGGATCTAACTATGGCTACACCTTC. Protein: CATSDAGDGSNYGYTF.

At least ten counts were recorded for this clonotype. The chain recombines TRBV10-3 with TRBJ2-3, with 7 bases that match TRBD2. Germline assignment: CDR1 ENHRY and CDR2 SYGVKD. The CDR3 totals 12 residues. The trim removed 9 bases at V and 1 base at J, leaving 1 base unmatched. This CDR3 is CAIAGGTDTQYF. Here the CDR3 DNA reads TGTGCCATTGCGGGAGGCACAGATACGCAGTATTTT.

There are many counts of this clonotype. The chain uses TRBV11-3 and TRBJ2-3; 16 bases match TRBD2. This CDR3 spans 19 amino acids. Trimming cost V 5 bases and J 3 bases; bases outside gene matches: 11. In germline, CDR1 is SGHNT, CDR2 YENEEA. The CDR3 DNA is TGTGCCAGCAGCAAGGGACTAGCGGGAGGGCCTGGGGAGACAGATACGCAGTATTTT. It yields the protein CASSKGLAGGPGETDTQYF.

This clonotype was picked up many times. The chain combines TRBV15 with TRBJ2-7; a weak D match, TRBD1 (6 bases). The germline V gene encodes CDR1 LNHNV and CDR2 YYDKDF (reference sequence). The CDR3 is 16 amino acids. The V and J ends lost 5 bases and 2 bases respectively, with 19 bases between them. The CDR3 protein is CATSGTPRGRTYEQYF. The CDR3 nucleotides are TGTGCCACCAGCGGTACACCAAGGGGGAGAACCTACGAGCAGTACTTC.

By share, this clonotype ranks as medium-sized. The chain combines TRBV6-6 with TRBJ1-1, with a tentative D call TRBD1 (5 bases). This CDR3 comprises 12 residues. Germline V gene lookup returns CDR1 MNHNY and CDR2 SVGAGI (reference sequence). V dropped 5 bases and J dropped 6 bases, with 10 bases sitting between them. The CDR3 is CASSAQGAEAFF. As DNA, the CDR3 is TGTGCCAGCAGTGCTCAGGGAGCTGAAGCTTTCTTT.

Ten or more counts support this clonotype. The chain links TRBV7-8 to TRBJ2-6, with 7 bases fitting TRBD1. The CDR3 has 19 amino acids. Trimming removed 3 bases from V and 4 bases from J; junction bases left unmatched: 15. Germline lookup yields CDR1 SGHVS and CDR2 FQNEAQ. CDR3 in DNA: TGTGCCAGCAGCTTGGGACAGCTGATCCTTGGTTCCGGGGCCAACGTCCTGACTTTC. It encodes CASSLGQLILGSGANVLTF.

This clonotype was observed at least ten times. V gene TRBV20-1 combines with J gene TRBJ2-7, with D perhaps TRBD2 (6 bases). V was pared by 3 bases and J by 3 bases, with 6 bases between. The CDR3 runs 11 residues. Germline V gene data show CDR1 as DFQATT and CDR2 as SNEGSKA (reference sequence). CDR3 in amino acids: CSAREGYEQYF. CDR3 nucleotide sequence: TGCAGTGCTAGGGAGGGCTACGAGCAGTACTTC.

Here the CDR3 DNA reads TGTGCCAGCGGGCCCGGACTAGCGGGCTCCTGGAGACCTTACGAGCAGTACTTC. Amino acids: CASGPGLAGSWRPYEQYF. This rearrangement joins TRBV14 to TRBJ2-7; 11 nucleotides align to TRBD2. V trimming: 8 bases; J trimming: 4 bases; junction bases outside the gene matches: 19. Looked up from germline, CDR1 is SGHDN and CDR2 is FVKESK. This CDR3 region has 18 residues.

In this sample, this clonotype turned up many times. This chain links TRBV27 with TRBJ1-5, with D unresolved. The length of the CDR3 is 17 residues. The germline CDR1 and CDR2 sequences are MNHEY and SMNVEV (reference sequence). The germline V and J ends were trimmed by 7 bases and 5 bases, with 24 bases remaining between them. This CDR3 reads CASTEYRVSRRDQPQHF. The CDR3 bases are TGTGCCAGCACCGAATACCGGGTCTCTCGACGCGATCAGCCCCAGCATTTT.

The chain carries TRBV11-2 and TRBJ1-6, with D maybe TRBD1 (6 bases). CDR3 size: 14 residues. Per the germline V gene, CDR1 is SGHAT and CDR2 is FQNNGV. The V end was cut by 6 bases, the J end by 2 bases, with 8 bases between. Here the CDR3 DNA reads TGTGCCAGCAGTGGGGACACCTATAATTCACCCCTCCACTTT. Its protein is CASSGDTYNSPLHF.

The chain is built from TRBV27 and TRBJ2-1; perhaps TRBD2 as D (5 bases). The V gene lost 4 bases and the J gene lost 5 bases, with 12 bases spanning the gap. The CDR3 spans 14 residues. Per germline, CDR1 MNHEY and CDR2 SMNVEV (reference sequence). The CDR3 sequence: CASSSSFSDNEQFF. The CDR3 DNA reads as TGTGCCAGCAGTTCCTCGTTTAGCGACAATGAGCAGTTCTTC.

This clonotype has a count of ten or more. This chain uses TRBV4-2 with TRBJ2-1; D gene ambiguous. The germline gives CDR1 LGHNA, CDR2 YNFKEQ. V was trimmed by 4 bases and J by 0 bases, leaving 10 bases between them. The length of the CDR3 is 15 residues. The chain's CDR3 is CASSPDESSYNEQFF. The CDR3 DNA reads as TGTGCCAGCAGCCCGGACGAAAGCTCCTACAATGAGCAGTTCTTC.

This clonotype showed up many times. The chain couples TRBV20-1 to TRBJ2-7; 9 nucleotides line up with TRBD2. J gave up 3 bases and V 3 bases, and 6 bases lay outside the gene matches. The germline gives CDR1 DFQATT, CDR2 SNEGSKA (reference sequence). The CDR3 totals 14 residues. CDR3 residues: CSASSGGLDYEQYF. The CDR3, as DNA: TGCAGTGCTAGTAGCGGGGGCCTGGACTACGAGCAGTACTTC.

This clonotype was picked up many times. The chain links TRBV6-5 to TRBJ2-7; 9 bases are shared with TRBD1. Germline CDR1 is MNHEY and CDR2 is SVGAGI. The V gene end was trimmed by 6 bases and the J gene end by 6 bases; junction bases not matched to a gene: 6. This CDR3 contains 13 residues. The CDR3 DNA is TGTGCCAGCAGAGGGACAGGGTTTTTCGAGCAGTACTTC. Residues: CASRGTGFFEQYF.

The table lists this clonotype with many counts. The V gene is TRBV18, the J gene TRBJ2-6; 8 positions match TRBD1. Trimming removed 6 bases from V and 0 bases from J; junction bases left unmatched: 1. The germline CDR1 and CDR2 sequences are KGHSH and LQKENI. The CDR3 runs 15 residues. The CDR3 nucleotides read TGTGCCAGCTCGACAGGGGCCTCTGGGGCCAACGTCCTGACTTTC. This encodes CASSTGASGANVLTF.

This clonotype was counted a few times. The J gene is TRBJ2-2, the V gene TRBV12-3 or TRBV12-4; TRBD1 aligns across 7 bases. V lost 5 bases, J lost 0 bases, and 12 bases stayed unmatched. The CDR3 sequence is 18 residues long. The CDR3 here is CASSPRLGQSSNTGELFF. CDR3 nucleotides: TGTGCCAGCAGTCCCCGGCTGGGACAGTCCTCGAACACCGGGGAGCTGTTTTTT.

This clonotype showed up many times. V usage is TRBV24-1 and J usage is TRBJ2-1, with D perhaps TRBD1 or TRBD2 (5 bases each). The CDR3 is 12 amino acids. The germline CDR1 and CDR2 sequences are KGHDR and SFDVKD. Trimming cost V 0 bases and J 9 bases, with 5 bases left between them. DNA for the CDR3: TGTGCCACCAGTGATTTGGGGGGTGAGCAGTTCTTC. It yields the protein CATSDLGGEQFF.

There are many counts of this clonotype. V and J are TRBV12-3 or TRBV12-4 and TRBJ2-1; D gene ambiguous. V lost 6 bases, J lost 9 bases, and 21 bases lay in between. The CDR3 has 15 residues. The CDR3 DNA follows: TGTGCCAGCAGCTTTGGCAGAACACGATGGGGTGAGCAGTTCTTC. This codes for CASSFGRTRWGEQFF.